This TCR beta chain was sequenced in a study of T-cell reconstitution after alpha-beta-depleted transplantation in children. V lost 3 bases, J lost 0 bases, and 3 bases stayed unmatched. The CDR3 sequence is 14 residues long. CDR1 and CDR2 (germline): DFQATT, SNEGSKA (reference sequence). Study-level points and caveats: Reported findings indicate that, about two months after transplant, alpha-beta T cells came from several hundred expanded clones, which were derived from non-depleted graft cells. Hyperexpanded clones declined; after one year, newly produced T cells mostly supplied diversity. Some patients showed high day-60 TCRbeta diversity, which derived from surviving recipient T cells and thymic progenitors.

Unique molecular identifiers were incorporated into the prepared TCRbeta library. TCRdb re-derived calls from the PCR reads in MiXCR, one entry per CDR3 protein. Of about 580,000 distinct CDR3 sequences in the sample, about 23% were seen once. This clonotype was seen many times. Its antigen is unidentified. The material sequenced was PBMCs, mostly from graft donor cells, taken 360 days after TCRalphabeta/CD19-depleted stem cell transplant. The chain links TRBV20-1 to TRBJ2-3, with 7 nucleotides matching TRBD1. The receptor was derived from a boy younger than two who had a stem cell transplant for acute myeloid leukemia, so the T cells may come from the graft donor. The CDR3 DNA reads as TGCAGTGCTAGTGACAGGGCTAGCACAGATACGCAGTATTTT. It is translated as CSASDRASTDTQYF.